Below, one T cell receptor (beta chain) is given with its context. There is no known antigen for this receptor. The record has no base qualities; no much larger clone is one base away. The data originate from a study of blood T cell repertoires in COVID-19 (dated by TCRdb to 2018 to 2020). Background on the whole study: Samples covering the acute and convalescent phases of COVID-19 were provided by collaborators in the United States, Italy and Spain. The prospective study material was composed of cDNA or gDNA derived from T cells, B-cell-depleted T cells, or PBMCs. The dataset comprised deeply sampled blood TCRbeta repertoires from subjects exposed to, actively infected with, or recovered from COVID-19. The repertoires were released in a freely available public database intended as a resource for research on the immune response to SARS-CoV-2. Samples came from the ongoing ImmuneRACE study (first 160 participants) plus 1,254 subjects from 6 global collaborators. Sample metadata almost always included a de-identified subject ID, COVID-19 status, age in years and sex. HLA class I and class II types, where available, came from metadata supplied by the sample provider rather than from assay-based typing. Results the study describes overall, beyond this receptor: Clinical and demographic metadata were provided uncurated, with the amount varying by source and participant.

Participants in the prospective study were aged roughly 18 to 89 years, lived in over 20 United States geographic areas, and enrolled through a virtual design. To assign participants to cohorts, the prospective study relied on clinical history that participants themselves reported in a screening survey and a study questionnaire. ImmuneRACE Cohort 3 recovered participants were defined by two consecutive negative NP/OP PCR tests, healthcare professional clearance, or symptom resolution. Each participant in the prospective study had whole blood, serum and a nasopharyngeal or oropharyngeal swab collected by mobile phlebotomists. Participants in the prospective study had the option to provide additional blood draws and questionnaires over an approximately 2-month period. Prospective study blood samples were shipped either frozen or at room temperature before DNA extraction. The immunoSEQ Assay, a bias-controlled multiplex PCR, was used to amplify TCRbeta CDR3 regions from genomic DNA. Concerning the study's data processing: The number of nucleated cells in each sample was estimated by amplification of reference gene primers within the assay. To quantify the absolute abundance of each unique TCRbeta CDR3 rearrangement, sequence reads were collapsed and filtered. For each sample, productive Simpson clonality was calculated as the square root of Simpson's diversity index over productive rearrangements. This immuneACCESS table, as held by TCRdb, lists in-frame sequences with V and J called but not all clones. Of the missing ones, under half trace to an unresolved V gene in checked studies; the others have no known cause. That table gives V, J and clone size, and the DNA gave D and trimming. This sample has about 400,000 clones in its table, and roughly 91% of those were observed once. Of the sample, less than 2% falls within the top ten clones.

The sequence was collected from a woman aged 30 to 39 who had recovered from COVID-19. The sequenced sample was PBMCs or T cells enriched from blood (not recorded which).

The nucleotide sequence is given as TGTGCCAGCAGCCCCGGGACAGGGGATAGAGGCTACACCTTC. Protein translation: CASSPGTGDRGYTF. Recombination connected TRBV7-2 to TRBJ1-2; 10 bases in the junction line up with TRBD1. Counted from cysteine to phenylalanine, this CDR3 has 14 amino acids. Only CDR3 DNA remains: 42 bases, in frame from the first base. The germline V gene provides CDR1 SGHTA and CDR2 FQGNSA. V has 5 bases trimmed and J has 8 bases trimmed; junction bases matching no gene number 8.